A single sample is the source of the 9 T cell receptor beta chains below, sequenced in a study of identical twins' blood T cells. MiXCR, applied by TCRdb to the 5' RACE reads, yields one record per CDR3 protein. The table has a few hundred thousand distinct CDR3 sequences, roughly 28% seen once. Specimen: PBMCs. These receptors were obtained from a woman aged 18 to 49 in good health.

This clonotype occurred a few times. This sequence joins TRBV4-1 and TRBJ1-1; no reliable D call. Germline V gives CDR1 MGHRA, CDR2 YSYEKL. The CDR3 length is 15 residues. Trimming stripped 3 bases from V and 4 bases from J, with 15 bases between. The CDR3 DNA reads TGCGCCAGCAGCCATTATTCCGAAAGTGCCACTGAAGCTTTCTTT. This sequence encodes CASSHYSESATEAFF.

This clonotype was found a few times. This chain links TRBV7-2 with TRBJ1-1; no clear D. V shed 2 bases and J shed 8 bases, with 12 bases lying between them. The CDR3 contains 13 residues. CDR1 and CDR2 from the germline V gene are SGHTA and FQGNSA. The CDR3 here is CASSLSRVSEAFF. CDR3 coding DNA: TGTGCCAGCAGCTTAAGCCGGGTGAGCGAAGCTTTCTTT. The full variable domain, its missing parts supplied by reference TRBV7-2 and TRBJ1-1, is GAGVSQSPSNKVTEKGKDVELRCDPISGHTALYWYRQSLGQGLEFLIYFQGNSAPDKSGLPSDRFSAERTGGSVSTLTIQRTQQEDSAVYLCASSLSRVSEAFFGQGTRLTVV.

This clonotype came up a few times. The CDR3 bases are TGTGCCAGCAGTTTGGCCGGGGTCAAGGGTGAAGCTTTCTTT. Residues: CASSLAGVKGEAFF. The chain uses TRBV6-5 and TRBJ1-1, with D uncertain. This CDR3 is built from 14 residues. Germline V gene sequence: CDR1 MNHEY, CDR2 SVGAGI. V shed 4 bases and J shed 7 bases, with 16 bases lying between them.

Written as DNA, the CDR3 is TGTGCCAGCAGTTTTAGGGGGGAATTCAATCAGCCCCAGCATTTT. This sequence encodes CASSFRGEFNQPQHF. V gene TRBV12-3 or TRBV12-4 combines with J gene TRBJ1-5; perhaps TRBD1 as D (6 bases). V dropped 3 bases and J dropped 3 bases, with 12 bases sitting between them. The CDR3 is 15 residues long.

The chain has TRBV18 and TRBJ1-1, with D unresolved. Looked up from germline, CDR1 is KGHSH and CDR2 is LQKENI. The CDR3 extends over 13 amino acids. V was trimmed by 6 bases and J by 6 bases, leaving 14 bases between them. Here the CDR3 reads CASSRSGEPEAFF. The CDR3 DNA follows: TGTGCCAGCTCCCGATCCGGGGAGCCTGAAGCTTTCTTT.

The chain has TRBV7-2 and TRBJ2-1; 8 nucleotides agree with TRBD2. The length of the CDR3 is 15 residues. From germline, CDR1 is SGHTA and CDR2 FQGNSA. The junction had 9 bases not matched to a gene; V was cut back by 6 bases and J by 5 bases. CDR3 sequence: CASSYDSGNNNEQFF. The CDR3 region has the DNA TGTGCCAGCAGTTATGATAGCGGGAACAACAATGAGCAGTTCTTC.

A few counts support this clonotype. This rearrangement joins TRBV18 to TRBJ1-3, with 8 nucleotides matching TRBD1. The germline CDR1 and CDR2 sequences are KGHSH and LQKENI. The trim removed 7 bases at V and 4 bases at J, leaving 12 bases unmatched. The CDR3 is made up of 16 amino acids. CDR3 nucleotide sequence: TGTGCCAGCTTCTACCGGGGACAGGCGCGAGGAAACACCATATATTTT. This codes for CASFYRGQARGNTIYF.

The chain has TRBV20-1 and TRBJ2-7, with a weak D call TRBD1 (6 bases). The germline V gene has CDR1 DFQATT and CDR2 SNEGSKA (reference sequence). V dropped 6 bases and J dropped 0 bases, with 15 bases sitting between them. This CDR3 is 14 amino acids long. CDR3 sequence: CSAVQGLSSYEQYF. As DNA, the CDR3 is TGCAGTGCGGTACAGGGCCTAAGCTCCTACGAGCAGTACTTC.

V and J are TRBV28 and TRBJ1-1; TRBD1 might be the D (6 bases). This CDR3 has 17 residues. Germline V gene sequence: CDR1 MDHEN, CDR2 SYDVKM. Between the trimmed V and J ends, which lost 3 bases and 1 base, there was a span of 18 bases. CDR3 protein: CASSFPYTGKANTEAFF. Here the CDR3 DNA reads TGTGCCAGCAGTTTCCCTTACACAGGGAAGGCGAACACTGAAGCTTTCTTT.